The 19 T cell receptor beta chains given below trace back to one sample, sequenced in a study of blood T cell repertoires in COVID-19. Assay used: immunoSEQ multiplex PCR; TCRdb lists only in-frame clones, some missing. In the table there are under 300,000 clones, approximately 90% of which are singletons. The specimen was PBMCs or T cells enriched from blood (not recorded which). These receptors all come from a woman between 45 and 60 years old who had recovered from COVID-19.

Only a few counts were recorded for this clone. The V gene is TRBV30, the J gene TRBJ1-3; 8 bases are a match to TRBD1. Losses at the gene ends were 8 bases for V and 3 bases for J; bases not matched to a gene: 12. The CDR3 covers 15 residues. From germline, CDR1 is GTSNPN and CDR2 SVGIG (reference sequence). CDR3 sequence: CAANQGASYGNTIYF. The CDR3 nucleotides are TGTGCCGCGAATCAGGGGGCTTCGTATGGAAACACCATATATTTT.

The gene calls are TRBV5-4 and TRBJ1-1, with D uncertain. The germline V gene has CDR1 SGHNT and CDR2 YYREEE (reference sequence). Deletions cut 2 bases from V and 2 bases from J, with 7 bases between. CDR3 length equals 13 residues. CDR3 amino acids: CASSLDINTEAFF. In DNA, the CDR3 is TGTGCCAGCAGCTTAGACATAAACACTGAAGCTTTCTTT. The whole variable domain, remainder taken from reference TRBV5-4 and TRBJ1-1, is ETGVTQSPTHLIKTRGQQVTLRCSSQSGHNTVSWYQQALGQGPQFIFQYYREEENGRGNFPPRFSGLQFPNYSSELNVNALELDDSALYLCASSLDINTEAFFGQGTRLTVV.

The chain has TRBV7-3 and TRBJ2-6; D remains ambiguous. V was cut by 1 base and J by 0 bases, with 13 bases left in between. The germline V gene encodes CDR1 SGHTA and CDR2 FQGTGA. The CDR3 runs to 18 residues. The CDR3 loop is CASSLKGAISSGANVLTF. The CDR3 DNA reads TGTGCCAGCAGCTTAAAAGGAGCAATTAGCTCTGGGGCCAACGTCCTGACTTTC.

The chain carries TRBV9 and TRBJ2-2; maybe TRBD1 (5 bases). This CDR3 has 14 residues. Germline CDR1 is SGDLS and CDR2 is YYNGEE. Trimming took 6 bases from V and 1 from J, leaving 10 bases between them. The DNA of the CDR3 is TGTGCCAGCACAAAGGGGCAGAACACCGGGGAGCTGTTTTTT. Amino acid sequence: CASTKGQNTGELFF.

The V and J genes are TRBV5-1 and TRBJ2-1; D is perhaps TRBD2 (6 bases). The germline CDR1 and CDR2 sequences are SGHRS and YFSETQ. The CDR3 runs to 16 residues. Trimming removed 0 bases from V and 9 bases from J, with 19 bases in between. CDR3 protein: CASSLAGSGGRGEQFF. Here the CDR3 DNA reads TGCGCCAGCAGCTTGGCCGGTAGCGGAGGACGTGGTGAGCAGTTCTTC.

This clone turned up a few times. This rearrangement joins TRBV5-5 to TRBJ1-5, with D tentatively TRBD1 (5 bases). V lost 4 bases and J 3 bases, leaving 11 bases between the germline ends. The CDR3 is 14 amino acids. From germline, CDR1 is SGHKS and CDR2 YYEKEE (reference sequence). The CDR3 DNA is TGTGCCAGCAGCCGGGAGACAGTCAATCAGCCCCAGCATTTT. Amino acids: CASSRETVNQPQHF.

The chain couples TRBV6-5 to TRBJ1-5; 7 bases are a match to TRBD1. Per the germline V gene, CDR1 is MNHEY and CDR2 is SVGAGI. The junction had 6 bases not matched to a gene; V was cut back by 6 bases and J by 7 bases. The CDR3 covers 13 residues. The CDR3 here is CASSRQGGQPQHF. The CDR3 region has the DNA TGTGCCAGCAGCAGACAGGGTGGGCAGCCCCAGCATTTT.

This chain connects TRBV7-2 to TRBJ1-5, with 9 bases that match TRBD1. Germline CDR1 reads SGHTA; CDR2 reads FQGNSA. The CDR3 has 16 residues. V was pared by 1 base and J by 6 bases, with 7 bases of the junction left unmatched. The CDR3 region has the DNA TGTGCCAGCAGCTTAGGGGGACAGGGTTACGGTCAGCCCCAGCATTTT. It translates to CASSLGGQGYGQPQHF. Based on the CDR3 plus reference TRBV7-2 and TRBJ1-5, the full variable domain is GAGVSQSPSNKVTEKGKDVELRCDPISGHTALYWYRQSLGQGLEFLIYFQGNSAPDKSGLPSDRFSAERTGGSVSTLTIQRTQQEDSAVYLCASSLGGQGYGQPQHFGDGTRLSIL.

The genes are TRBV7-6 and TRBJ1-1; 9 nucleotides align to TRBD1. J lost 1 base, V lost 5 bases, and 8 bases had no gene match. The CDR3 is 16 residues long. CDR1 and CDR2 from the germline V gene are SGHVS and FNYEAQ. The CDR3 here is CASSPRTGGTNTEAFF. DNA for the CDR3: TGTGCCAGCAGCCCCCGAACAGGGGGCACGAACACTGAAGCTTTCTTT.

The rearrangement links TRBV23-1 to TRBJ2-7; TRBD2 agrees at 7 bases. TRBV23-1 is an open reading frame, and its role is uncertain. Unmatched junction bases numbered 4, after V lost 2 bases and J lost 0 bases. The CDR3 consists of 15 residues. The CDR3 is CASSQNSGDSYEQYF. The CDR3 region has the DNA TGCGCCAGCAGTCAAAACAGCGGGGACTCCTACGAGCAGTACTTC.

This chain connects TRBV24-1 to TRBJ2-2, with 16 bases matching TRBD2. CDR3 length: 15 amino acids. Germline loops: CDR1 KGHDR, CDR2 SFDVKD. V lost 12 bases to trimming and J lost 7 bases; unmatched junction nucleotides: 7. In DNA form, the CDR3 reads TGTGCCGCGACCGGGACTAGCGGGAGGGTCGGGGAGCTGTTTTTT. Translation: CAATGTSGRVGELFF.

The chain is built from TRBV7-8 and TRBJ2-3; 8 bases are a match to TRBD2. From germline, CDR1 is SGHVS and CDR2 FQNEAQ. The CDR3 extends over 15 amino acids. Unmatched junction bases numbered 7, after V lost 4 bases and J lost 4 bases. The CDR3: CASSSAGAIPDTQYF. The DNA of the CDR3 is TGTGCCAGCAGCTCAGCGGGAGCTATTCCAGATACGCAGTATTTT.

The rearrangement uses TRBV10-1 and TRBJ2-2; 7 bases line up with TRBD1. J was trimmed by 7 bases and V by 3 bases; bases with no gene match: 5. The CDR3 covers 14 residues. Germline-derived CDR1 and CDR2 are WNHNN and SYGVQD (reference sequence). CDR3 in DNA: TGCGCCAGCAGTGACAGGGGGTGGGGCGGGGAGCTGTTTTTT. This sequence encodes CASSDRGWGGELFF.

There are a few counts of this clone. Here the CDR3 DNA reads TGTGCCAGCAGCTCCTGGCAGGTAGAAAAACTGTTTTTT. It encodes CASSSWQVEKLFF. This sequence joins TRBV5-4 and TRBJ1-4; D gene uncertain. The CDR3 is 13 amino acids. Per germline, CDR1 SGHNT and CDR2 YYREEE (reference sequence). Trimming took off 3 bases at V and 8 bases at J, with 11 bases between the two ends.

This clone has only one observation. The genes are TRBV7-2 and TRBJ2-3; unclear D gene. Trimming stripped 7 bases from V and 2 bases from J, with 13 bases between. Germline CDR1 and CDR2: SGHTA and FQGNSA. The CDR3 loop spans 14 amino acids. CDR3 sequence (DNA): TGTGCCAGCACCCAACTGCGGAACACAGATACGCAGTATTTT. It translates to CASTQLRNTDTQYF. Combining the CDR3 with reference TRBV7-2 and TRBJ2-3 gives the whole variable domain GAGVSQSPSNKVTEKGKDVELRCDPISGHTALYWYRQSLGQGLEFLIYFQGNSAPDKSGLPSDRFSAERTGGSVSTLTIQRTQQEDSAVYLCASTQLRNTDTQYFGPGTRLTVL.

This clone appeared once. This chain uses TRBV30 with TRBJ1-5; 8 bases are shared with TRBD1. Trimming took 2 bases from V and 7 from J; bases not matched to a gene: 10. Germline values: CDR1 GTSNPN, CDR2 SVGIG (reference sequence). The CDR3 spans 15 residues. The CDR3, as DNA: TGTGCCTGGAGTTCCGGACAGGGCCCAACCCAGCCCCAGCATTTT. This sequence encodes CAWSSGQGPTQPQHF.

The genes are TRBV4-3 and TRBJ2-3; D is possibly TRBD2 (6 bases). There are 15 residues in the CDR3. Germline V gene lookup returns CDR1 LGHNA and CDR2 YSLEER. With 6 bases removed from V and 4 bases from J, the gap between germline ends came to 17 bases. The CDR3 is CASSPEPGAADTQYF. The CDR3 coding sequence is TGCGCCAGCAGTCCCGAACCGGGAGCGGCAGATACGCAGTATTTT.

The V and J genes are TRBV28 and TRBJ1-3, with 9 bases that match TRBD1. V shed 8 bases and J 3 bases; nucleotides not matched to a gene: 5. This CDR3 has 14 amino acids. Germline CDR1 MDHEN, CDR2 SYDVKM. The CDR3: CASGTGRFGNTIYF. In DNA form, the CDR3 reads TGTGCCAGCGGGACAGGGAGGTTTGGAAACACCATATATTTT.

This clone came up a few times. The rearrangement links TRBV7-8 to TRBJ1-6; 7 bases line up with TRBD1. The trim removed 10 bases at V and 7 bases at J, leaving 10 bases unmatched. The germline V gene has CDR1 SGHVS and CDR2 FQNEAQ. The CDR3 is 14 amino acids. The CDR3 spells CATTRRDSNSPLHF. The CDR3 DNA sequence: TGTGCCACAACCCGACGGGACAGCAATTCACCCCTCCACTTT. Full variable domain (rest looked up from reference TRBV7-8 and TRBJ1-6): GAGVSQSPRYKVAKRGQDVALRCDPISGHVSLFWYQQALGQGPEFLTYFQNEAQLDKSGLPSDRFFAERPEGSVSTLKIQRTQQEDSAVYLCATTRRDSNSPLHFGNGTRLTVT.